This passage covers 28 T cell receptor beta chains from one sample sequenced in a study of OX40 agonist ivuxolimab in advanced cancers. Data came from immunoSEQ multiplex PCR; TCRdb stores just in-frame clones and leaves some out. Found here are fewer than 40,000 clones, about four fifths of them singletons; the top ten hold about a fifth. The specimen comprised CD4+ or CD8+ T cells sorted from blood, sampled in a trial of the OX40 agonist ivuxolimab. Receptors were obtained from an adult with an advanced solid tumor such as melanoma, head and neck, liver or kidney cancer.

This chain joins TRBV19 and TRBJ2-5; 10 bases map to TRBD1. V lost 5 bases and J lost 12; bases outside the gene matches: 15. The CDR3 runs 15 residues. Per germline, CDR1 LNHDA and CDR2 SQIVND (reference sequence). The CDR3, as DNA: TGTGCCAGTAGTGCTACCGGGACAGGGGCCCCCTCGGAGTACTTC. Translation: CASSATGTGAPSEYF. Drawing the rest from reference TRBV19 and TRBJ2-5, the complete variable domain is DGGITQSPKYLFRKEGQNVTLSCEQNLNHDAMYWYRQDPGQGLRLIYYSQIVNDFQKGDIAEGYSVSREKKESFPLTVTSAQKNPTAFYLCASSATGTGAPSEYFGPGTRLLVL.

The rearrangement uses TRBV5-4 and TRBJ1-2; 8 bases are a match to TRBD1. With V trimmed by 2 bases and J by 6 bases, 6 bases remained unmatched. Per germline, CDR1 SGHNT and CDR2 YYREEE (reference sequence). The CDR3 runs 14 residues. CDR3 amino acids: CASSLGQGINGYTF. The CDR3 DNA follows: TGTGCCAGCAGCTTAGGACAGGGAATTAATGGCTACACCTTC.

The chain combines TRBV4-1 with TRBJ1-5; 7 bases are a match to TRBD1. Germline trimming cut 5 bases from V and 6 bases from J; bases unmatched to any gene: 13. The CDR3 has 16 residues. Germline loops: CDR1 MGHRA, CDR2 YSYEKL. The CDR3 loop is CASSEGPTGVGQPQHF. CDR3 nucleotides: TGCGCCAGCAGCGAAGGTCCCACAGGGGTAGGTCAGCCCCAGCATTTT.

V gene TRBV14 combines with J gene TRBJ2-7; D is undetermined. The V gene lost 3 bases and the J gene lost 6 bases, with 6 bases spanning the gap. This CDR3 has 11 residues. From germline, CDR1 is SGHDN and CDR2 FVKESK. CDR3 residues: CASSQLSEQYF. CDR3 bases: TGTGCCAGCAGCCAGCTCTCCGAGCAGTACTTC.

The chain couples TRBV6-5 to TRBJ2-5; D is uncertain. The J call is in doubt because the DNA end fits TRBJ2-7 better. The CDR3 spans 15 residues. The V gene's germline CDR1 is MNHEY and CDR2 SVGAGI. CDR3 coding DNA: TGTGCCAGCAGTTACGGCACCCCGCGTCCCTACGAGCAGTACTTC. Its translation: CASSYGTPRPYEQYF.

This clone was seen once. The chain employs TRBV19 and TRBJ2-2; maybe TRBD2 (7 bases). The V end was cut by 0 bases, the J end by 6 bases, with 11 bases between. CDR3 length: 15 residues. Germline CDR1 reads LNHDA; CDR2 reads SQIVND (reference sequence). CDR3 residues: CASSIEGGAAGELFF. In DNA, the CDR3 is TGTGCCAGTAGTATAGAAGGGGGGGCCGCCGGGGAGCTGTTTTTT.

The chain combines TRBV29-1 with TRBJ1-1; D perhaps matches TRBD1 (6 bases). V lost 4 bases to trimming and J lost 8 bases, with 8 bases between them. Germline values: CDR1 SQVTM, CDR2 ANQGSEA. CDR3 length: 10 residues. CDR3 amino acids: CSVGQAEAFF. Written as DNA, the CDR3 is TGCAGCGTTGGACAGGCAGAAGCTTTCTTT. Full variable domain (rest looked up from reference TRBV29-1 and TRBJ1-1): SAVISQKPSRDICQRGTSLTIQCQVDSQVTMMFWYRQQPGQSLTLIATANQGSEATYESGFVIDKFPISRPNLTFSTLTVSNMSPEDSSIYLCSVGQAEAFFGQGTRLTVV.

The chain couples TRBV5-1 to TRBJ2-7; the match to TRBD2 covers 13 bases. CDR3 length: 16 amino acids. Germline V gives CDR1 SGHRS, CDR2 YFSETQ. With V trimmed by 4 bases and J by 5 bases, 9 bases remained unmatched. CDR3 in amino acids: CASSILTSGRANEQYF. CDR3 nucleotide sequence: TGCGCCAGCAGCATCCTAACTAGCGGGAGGGCCAACGAGCAGTACTTC.

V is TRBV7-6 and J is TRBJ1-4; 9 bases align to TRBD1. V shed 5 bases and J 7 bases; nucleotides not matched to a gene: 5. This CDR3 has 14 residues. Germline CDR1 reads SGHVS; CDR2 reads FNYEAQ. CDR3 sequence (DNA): TGTGCCAGCAGCCTGGGACAGGGTAGTGAAAAACTGTTTTTT. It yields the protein CASSLGQGSEKLFF.

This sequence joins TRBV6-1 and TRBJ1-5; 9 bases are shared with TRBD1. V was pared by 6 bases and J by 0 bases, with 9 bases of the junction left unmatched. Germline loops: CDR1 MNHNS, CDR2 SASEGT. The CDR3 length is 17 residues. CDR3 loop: CASREQHRGRSNQPQHF. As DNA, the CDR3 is TGTGCCAGCAGGGAACAACACAGGGGGCGTAGCAATCAGCCCCAGCATTTT.

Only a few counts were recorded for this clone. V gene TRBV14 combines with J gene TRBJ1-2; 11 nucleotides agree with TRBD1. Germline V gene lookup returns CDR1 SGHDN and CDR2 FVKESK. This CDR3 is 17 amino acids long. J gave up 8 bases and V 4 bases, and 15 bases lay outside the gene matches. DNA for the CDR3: TGTGCCAGCAGCCGGATGGGGTTGGACAGGGGGCAGCGGGGCTACACCTTC. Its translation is CASSRMGLDRGQRGYTF.

The CDR3, as DNA: TGCGCCAGCAGCCTACTTACCTACGAGCAGTACTTC. It yields the protein CASSLLTYEQYF. The chain couples TRBV5-1 to TRBJ2-7; no definite D call. This CDR3 is 12 amino acids long. CDR1 and CDR2 (germline): SGHRS, YFSETQ. Trimming removed 4 bases at V and 2 bases at J, with 7 bases between.

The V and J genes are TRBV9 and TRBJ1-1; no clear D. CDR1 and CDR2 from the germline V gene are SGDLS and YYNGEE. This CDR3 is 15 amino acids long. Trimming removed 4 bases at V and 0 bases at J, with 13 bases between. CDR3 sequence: CASSPGNYMNTEAFF. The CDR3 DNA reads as TGTGCCAGCAGCCCCGGCAACTACATGAACACTGAAGCTTTCTTT.

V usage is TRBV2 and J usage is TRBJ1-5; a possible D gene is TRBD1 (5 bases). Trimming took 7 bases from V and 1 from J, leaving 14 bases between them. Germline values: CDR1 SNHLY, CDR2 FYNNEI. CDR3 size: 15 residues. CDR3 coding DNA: TGTGCCAGCACCACGGGACGGACCAGCAATCAGCCCCAGCATTTT. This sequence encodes CASTTGRTSNQPQHF.

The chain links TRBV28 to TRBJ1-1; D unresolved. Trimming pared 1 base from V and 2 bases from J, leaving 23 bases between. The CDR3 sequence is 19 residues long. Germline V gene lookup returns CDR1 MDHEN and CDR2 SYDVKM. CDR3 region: CASSLSPRLGSRRNTEAFF. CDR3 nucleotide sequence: TGTGCCAGCAGTTTATCCCCCCGTCTGGGGTCCAGACGCAACACTGAAGCTTTCTTT.

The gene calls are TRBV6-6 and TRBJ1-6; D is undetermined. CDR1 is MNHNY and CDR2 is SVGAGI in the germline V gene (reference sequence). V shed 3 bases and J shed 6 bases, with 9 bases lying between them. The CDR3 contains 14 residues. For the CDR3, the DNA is TGTGCCAGCAGTTATATGTCGGGTAATTCACCCCTCCACTTT. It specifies CASSYMSGNSPLHF.

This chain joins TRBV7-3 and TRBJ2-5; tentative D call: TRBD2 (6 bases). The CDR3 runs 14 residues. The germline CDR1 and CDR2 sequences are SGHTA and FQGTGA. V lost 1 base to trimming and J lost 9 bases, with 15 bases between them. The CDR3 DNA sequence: TGTGCCAGCAGCTTAATAGGCAAGGGCGGGGCCCAGTACTTC. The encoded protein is CASSLIGKGGAQYF.

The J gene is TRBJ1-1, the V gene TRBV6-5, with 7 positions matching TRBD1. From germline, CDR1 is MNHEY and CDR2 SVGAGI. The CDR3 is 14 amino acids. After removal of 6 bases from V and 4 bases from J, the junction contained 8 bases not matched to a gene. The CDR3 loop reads CASSPGGGLTEAFF. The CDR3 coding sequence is TGTGCCAGCAGCCCAGGGGGGGGGCTCACTGAAGCTTTCTTT.

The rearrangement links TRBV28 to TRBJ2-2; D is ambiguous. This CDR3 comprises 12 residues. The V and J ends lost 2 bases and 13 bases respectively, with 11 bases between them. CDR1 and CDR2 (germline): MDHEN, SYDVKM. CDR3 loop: CASSLTDSWLFF. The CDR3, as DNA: TGTGCCAGCAGTTTAACCGATTCGTGGCTGTTTTTT. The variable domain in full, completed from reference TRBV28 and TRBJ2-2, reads DVKVTQSSRYLVKRTGEKVFLECVQDMDHENMFWYRQDPGLGLRLIYFSYDVKMKEKGDIPEGYSVSREKKERFSLILESASTNQTSMYLCASSLTDSWLFFGEGSRLTVL.

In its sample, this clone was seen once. CDR3 coding DNA: TGTGCCAGTAGTATCTCGGTAGCGGGAGTGTTGTCCTACGAGCAGTACTTC. This sequence encodes CASSISVAGVLSYEQYF. The V call is TRBV19, the J call TRBJ2-7, with 9 bases that match TRBD2. The V gene end was trimmed by 3 bases and the J gene end by 1 base; junction bases not matched to a gene: 10. Per the germline V gene, CDR1 is LNHDA and CDR2 is SQIVND (reference sequence). The CDR3 totals 17 residues.

Here the CDR3 reads CASSIDARGWQPQHF. The CDR3 DNA reads as TGTGCCAGTAGTATAGACGCCCGAGGGTGGCAGCCCCAGCATTTT. J is TRBJ1-5 and V is TRBV19, with D unresolved. V dropped 0 bases and J dropped 7 bases, with 13 bases sitting between them. Germline CDR1 and CDR2: LNHDA and SQIVND (reference sequence). The length of the CDR3 is 15 residues.

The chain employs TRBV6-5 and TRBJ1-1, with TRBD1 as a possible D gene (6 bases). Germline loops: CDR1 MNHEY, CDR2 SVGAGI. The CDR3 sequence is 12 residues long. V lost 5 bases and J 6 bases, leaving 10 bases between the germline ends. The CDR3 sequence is CASSPGAAEAFF. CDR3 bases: TGTGCCAGCAGTCCAGGGGCGGCTGAAGCTTTCTTT.

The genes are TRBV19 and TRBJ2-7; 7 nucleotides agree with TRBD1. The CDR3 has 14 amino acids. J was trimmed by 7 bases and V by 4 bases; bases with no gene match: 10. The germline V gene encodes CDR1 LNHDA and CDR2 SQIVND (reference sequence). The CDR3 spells CASSNRDRIGEQYF. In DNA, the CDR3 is TGTGCCAGTAGTAACCGGGACAGAATCGGGGAGCAGTACTTC. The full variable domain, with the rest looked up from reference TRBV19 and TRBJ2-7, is DGGITQSPKYLFRKEGQNVTLSCEQNLNHDAMYWYRQDPGQGLRLIYYSQIVNDFQKGDIAEGYSVSREKKESFPLTVTSAQKNPTAFYLCASSNRDRIGEQYFGPGTRLTVT.

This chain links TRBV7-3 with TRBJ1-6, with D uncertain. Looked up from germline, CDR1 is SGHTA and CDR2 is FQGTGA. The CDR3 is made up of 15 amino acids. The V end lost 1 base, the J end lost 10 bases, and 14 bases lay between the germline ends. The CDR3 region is CASSLNHLGGSPLHF. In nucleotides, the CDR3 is TGTGCCAGCAGCTTAAATCACCTAGGTGGCTCACCCCTCCACTTT.

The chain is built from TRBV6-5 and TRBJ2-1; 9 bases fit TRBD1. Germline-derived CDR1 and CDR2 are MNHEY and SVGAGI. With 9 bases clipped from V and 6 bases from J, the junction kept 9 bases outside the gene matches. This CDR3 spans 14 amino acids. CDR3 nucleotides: TGTGCCAGTGTTGAGGGACAGGGCGGCAATGAGCAGTTCTTC. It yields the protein CASVEGQGGNEQFF.

For the CDR3, the DNA is TGTGCCAGCAGCCCTTACGGGAGTGGGTACACCGGGGAGCTGTTTTTT. Translating gives CASSPYGSGYTGELFF. The rearrangement uses TRBV7-2 and TRBJ2-2; D possibly corresponds to TRBD2 (6 bases). CDR1 and CDR2 (germline): SGHTA, FQGNSA. Trimming removed 5 bases from V and 3 bases from J, with 16 bases in between. The CDR3 consists of 16 residues.

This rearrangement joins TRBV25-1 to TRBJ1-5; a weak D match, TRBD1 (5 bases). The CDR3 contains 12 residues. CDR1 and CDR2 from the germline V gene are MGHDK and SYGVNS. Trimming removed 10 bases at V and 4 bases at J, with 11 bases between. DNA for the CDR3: TGTGCCACCGCCTGGGGGAATCAGCCCCAGCATTTT. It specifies CATAWGNQPQHF.

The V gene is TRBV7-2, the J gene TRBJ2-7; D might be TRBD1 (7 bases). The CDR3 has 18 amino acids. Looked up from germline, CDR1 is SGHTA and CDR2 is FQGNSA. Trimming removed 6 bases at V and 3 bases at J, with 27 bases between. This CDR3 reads CASSFRGVGGHESYEQYF. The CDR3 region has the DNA TGTGCCAGCAGTTTCAGGGGGGTTGGAGGGCATGAGAGCTACGAGCAGTACTTC.